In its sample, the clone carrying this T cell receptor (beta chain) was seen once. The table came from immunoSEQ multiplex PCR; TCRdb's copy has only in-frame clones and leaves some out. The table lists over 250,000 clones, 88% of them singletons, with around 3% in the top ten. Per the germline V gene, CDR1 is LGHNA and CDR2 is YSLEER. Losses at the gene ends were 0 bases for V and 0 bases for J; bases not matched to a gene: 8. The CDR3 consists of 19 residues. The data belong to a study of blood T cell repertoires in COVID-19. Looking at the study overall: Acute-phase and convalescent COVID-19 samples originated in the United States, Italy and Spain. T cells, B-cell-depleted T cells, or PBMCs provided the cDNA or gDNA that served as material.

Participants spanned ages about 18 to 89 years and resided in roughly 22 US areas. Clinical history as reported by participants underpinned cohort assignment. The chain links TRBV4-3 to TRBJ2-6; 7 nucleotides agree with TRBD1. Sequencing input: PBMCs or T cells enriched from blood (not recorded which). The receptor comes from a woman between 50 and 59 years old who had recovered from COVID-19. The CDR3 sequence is CASSQDSTGVSSGANVLTF. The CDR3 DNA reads TGCGCCAGCAGCCAAGATAGTACAGGGGTAAGCTCTGGGGCCAACGTCCTGACTTTC.